This TCR beta chain stems from a study of blood T cell repertoires in COVID-19. Study-level information: The United States, Italy and Spain were the sources of the acute and convalescent COVID-19 samples. T cells, B-cell-depleted T cells, or PBMCs supplied cDNA or gDNA.

Source study methods: Amplification with reference gene primers provided the estimates of nucleated cell counts. Measured with immunoSEQ multiplex PCR; TCRdb has only the in-frame clones, and not every one. The V and J calls and clone size are taken from that table; D and trimming were inferred from the DNA. The sample lists fewer than 250,000 clones, approximately 80% occurring once. This clonotype was obtained from a woman aged 60-75 years with active or convalescent COVID-19. The sample comprised peripheral blood.

The CDR3 DNA is TGCGCCAGCAGCTTGGGACTAGGGGCGAACACCGGGGAGCTGTTTTTT. It yields the protein CASSLGLGANTGELFF. The chain is built from TRBV5-1 and TRBJ2-2, with D tentatively TRBD2 (6 bases). The V and J ends lost 0 bases and 0 bases respectively, with 9 bases between them. This CDR3 spans 16 amino acids. CDR1 is SGHRS and CDR2 is YFSETQ in the germline V gene.